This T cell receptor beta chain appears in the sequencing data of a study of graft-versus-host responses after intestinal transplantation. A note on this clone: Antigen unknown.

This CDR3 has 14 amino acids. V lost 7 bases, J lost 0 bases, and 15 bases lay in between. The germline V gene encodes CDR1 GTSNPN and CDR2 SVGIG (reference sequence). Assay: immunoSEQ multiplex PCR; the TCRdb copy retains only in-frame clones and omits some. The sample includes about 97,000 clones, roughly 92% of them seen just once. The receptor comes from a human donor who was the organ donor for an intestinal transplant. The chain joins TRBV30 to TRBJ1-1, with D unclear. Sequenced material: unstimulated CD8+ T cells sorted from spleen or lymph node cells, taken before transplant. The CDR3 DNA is TGTGCCTCCATATTCCCCGGGATGAACACTGAAGCTTTCTTT. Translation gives CASIFPGMNTEAFF. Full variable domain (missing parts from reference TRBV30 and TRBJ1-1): SQTIHQWPATLVQPVGSPLSLECTVEGTSNPNLYWYRQAAGRGLQLLFYSVGIGQISSEVPQNLSASRPQDRQFILSSKKLLLSDSGFYLCASIFPGMNTEAFFGQGTRLTVV.